The 13 T cell receptor beta chains below were found in one sample sequenced in a study of CD8+ T cells in alopecia areata. Indicated treatment: oral pan-JAK inhibitor, 5-10 mg twice daily. The sequencing template was cDNA reverse transcribed from extracted RNA. Here immunoSEQ multiplex PCR was the method, and the copy in TCRdb shows in-frame clones only, minus some. The sample consists of some 160,000 clones, about 71% of them appearing once. This sample comprised CD4+ T cells sorted from blood, obtained at week 4, from a patient treated with tofacitinib. The receptor set was obtained from a human donor with alopecia areata.

This clone was recorded at least ten times. V usage is TRBV15 and J usage is TRBJ2-7, with D perhaps TRBD1 or TRBD2 (5 bases each). The CDR3 loop spans 14 amino acids. Germline assignment: CDR1 LNHNV and CDR2 YYDKDF (reference sequence). Trimming cost V 4 bases and J 3 bases, with 13 bases left between them. The CDR3 region is CATSKRGPDYEQYF. DNA for the CDR3: TGTGCCACCAGCAAGAGGGGCCCTGACTACGAGCAGTACTTC.

This clone appeared a few times. The V and J genes are TRBV29-1 and TRBJ1-3, with D possibly being TRBD1 (6 bases). The germline CDR1 and CDR2 sequences are SQVTM and ANQGSEA. V was cut by 8 bases and J by 2 bases, with 13 bases left in between. The CDR3 runs to 13 residues. CDR3 nucleotide sequence: TGCAGCATTCAGGGGTCCCCTGGAAACACCATATATTTT. Translation gives CSIQGSPGNTIYF.

This clone was seen more than once but under ten times. The chain joins TRBV30 to TRBJ2-2, with a weak D call TRBD1 (6 bases). Germline V lookup: CDR1 GTSNPN, CDR2 SVGIG (reference sequence). The CDR3 runs 14 residues. With 7 bases removed from V and 2 bases from J, the gap between germline ends came to 14 bases. CDR3: CAYDPGQNTGELFF. The CDR3, as DNA: TGTGCCTACGATCCGGGACAAAACACCGGGGAGCTGTTTTTT.

The chain has TRBV30 and TRBJ1-2; maybe TRBD1 (5 bases). Germline CDR1 GTSNPN, CDR2 SVGIG (reference sequence). Between the trimmed V and J ends, which lost 1 base and 7 bases, there was a span of 16 bases. The CDR3 length is 14 residues. The CDR3 DNA sequence: TGTGCCTGGAGTGCCCTACTCAGGGATCCTGGCTACACCTTC. This gives the protein CAWSALLRDPGYTF.

The V and J genes are TRBV10-2 and TRBJ2-7; 8 positions match TRBD1. The junction had 8 bases not matched to a gene; V was cut back by 9 bases and J by 7 bases. The length of the CDR3 is 12 residues. The germline V gene has CDR1 WSHSY and CDR2 SAAADI. CDR3 nucleotide sequence: TGCGCCAGTGGACGTGGGGACAGGGAGCAGTACTTC. It is translated as CASGRGDREQYF.

V is TRBV9 and J is TRBJ1-2; D gene uncertain. Germline-derived CDR1 and CDR2 are SGDLS and YYNGEE. With 2 bases removed from V and 1 base from J, the gap between germline ends came to 6 bases. This CDR3 contains 13 residues. This CDR3 is CASSVPGNYGYTF. In DNA form, the CDR3 reads TGTGCCAGCAGCGTGCCTGGTAACTATGGCTACACCTTC.

J is TRBJ2-6 and V is TRBV30; TRBD1 might be the D (5 bases). There are 15 residues in the CDR3. V lost 5 bases and J lost 0, with 11 bases in between. CDR1 and CDR2 (germline): GTSNPN, SVGIG (reference sequence). The CDR3 region has the DNA TGTGCCTGGGACAAAGGGGTCTCTGGGGCCAACGTCCTGACTTTC. Amino acids: CAWDKGVSGANVLTF.

The chain couples TRBV30 to TRBJ1-6, with D unclear. This CDR3 comprises 13 residues. The germline V gene encodes CDR1 GTSNPN and CDR2 SVGIG (reference sequence). The ends were cut back, 3 bases at V and 7 bases at J, with 10 bases in the middle. The CDR3 nucleotides read TGTGCCTGGAGCGCCAATTCCAATTCACCCCTCCACTTT. This encodes CAWSANSNSPLHF.

The chain is built from TRBV30 and TRBJ1-6, with D possibly TRBD1 on 5 matching bases. Germline-derived CDR1 and CDR2 are GTSNPN and SVGIG (reference sequence). V lost 1 base and J lost 6, with 13 bases in between. The CDR3 covers 15 residues. CDR3: CAWSAGPVSNSPLHF. The CDR3 region has the DNA TGTGCCTGGAGTGCGGGGCCAGTGTCTAATTCACCCCTCCACTTT.

The V and J genes are TRBV5-1 and TRBJ2-2, with unresolved D. Trimming removed 2 bases at V and 7 bases at J, with 9 bases between. The CDR3 spans 13 residues. Germline assignment: CDR1 SGHRS and CDR2 YFSETQ. The CDR3 DNA reads TGCGCCAGCAGCTTCGAAGTCAGCGGGGAGCTGTTTTTT. Encoded protein: CASSFEVSGELFF.

The CDR3 bases are TGTGCCAGCAGCGCGGGGACAGCCGCAACTAATGAAAAACTGTTTTTT. Its translation is CASSAGTAATNEKLFF. This chain connects TRBV9 to TRBJ1-4; 7 bases are a match to TRBD1. Germline values: CDR1 SGDLS, CDR2 YYNGEE. J was trimmed by 0 bases and V by 3 bases; bases with no gene match: 5. The CDR3 runs 16 residues.

This clone was seen a few times. V is TRBV12-5 and J is TRBJ2-7, with no clear D. The V gene's germline CDR1 is LGHNT and CDR2 FRNRAP. The V end lost 5 bases, the J end lost 2 bases, and 7 bases lay between the germline ends. The CDR3 has 12 residues. CDR3 sequence: CASGHKPYEQYF. As DNA, the CDR3 is TGTGCTAGTGGTCACAAGCCCTACGAGCAGTACTTC.

The J gene is TRBJ2-3, the V gene TRBV5-1; TRBD2 agrees at 12 bases. The CDR3 consists of 16 residues. V shed 4 bases and J 5 bases; nucleotides not matched to a gene: 8. From germline, CDR1 is SGHRS and CDR2 YFSETQ. In nucleotides, the CDR3 is TGCGCCAGCAGCCCTGGACTAGCGGGATCGGTAGATACGCAGTATTTT. Translated: CASSPGLAGSVDTQYF.